This T cell receptor beta chain came from a study of cytomegalovirus exposure and HLA in healthy donors (dated by TCRdb to 2016 to 2017). Concerning the study at large: An earlier analysis of 587 of the donors reported under 300 Gb of sequence data and 95 million to 130 million unique TCR beta sequences obtained from some 200 million T cells. About 300 gigabases of sequencing data and 70 million to 85 million unique TCR sequences were included in an early release covering 550 to 800 HLA-typed donors. Of the roughly 400 genotyped donors, over 70% fell in the genetic ancestry cluster associated with self-reported Caucasian donors. The study was designed to test whether signatures of past pathogen exposure could be identified by cataloging public T cell receptors. Using immunosequencing, the study profiled T cell repertoires from 550 to 750 subjects and related those repertoires to cytomegalovirus serostatus. A separate validation cohort of about 110 different subjects was used in addition to the roughly 640-subject first cohort. High-throughput TCR immunosequencing, statistical association of individual TCRs with disease status, and machine learning were combined to predict cytomegalovirus infection status. In a later analysis, previously published TCR beta repertoires from 550 to 750 donors were re-analyzed and high-resolution HLA genotyping was added so that TCR occurrence patterns could be studied. In the later analysis, no new phenotypic data were used to find candidate immune exposures; instead, reliance was placed on TCR beta sequences and their occurrence across donors. An earlier analysis of around 540 of the donors applied high-throughput TCR beta sequencing to assess whether each TCR beta V gene segment acted as functional or pseudogenic. Donor age, sex, ethnicity and CMV serostatus were collected together with the repertoire data. A later genetic analysis used genome-wide SNP genotypes for about 60% of the roughly 700 donors, treating that subset as a discovery cohort. Every discovery cohort repertoire had been produced on one sequencing platform. HLA typing covered class I and class II loci at four-digit resolution. The number of donors typed differed by locus, with roughly 629-640 for A, B, C, DRB1 and DQB1, around 560 for DQA1, nearly 610 for DPA1, and approximately 470 for DPB1. Four to six DR-DQ haplotypes were handled as single units for association and clustering because linkage in the cohort was strong. Among 300 to 500 genotyped donors of the cohort, an average of about 220,000 unique TCR beta nucleotide sequences was sequenced per donor, of which roughly 17% were non-productive. The full study reports these points: The sequencing pipeline was judged likely to have produced a cluster of highly shared sequence variants as a technical artifact. Some IMGT-functional V segments, including TRBV6-2 and TRBV6-3, could not be told apart with the 87-base-pair reads, so those segments were excluded. A few of the identified cytomegalovirus-associated TCR beta chains were confirmed in vitro to be specific for cytomegalovirus antigens. V-gene and J-gene trimming of TCR beta chains was associated with a missense DCLRE1C variant in a later genetic analysis, and the association was replicated in an independent cohort. Several of the top co-occurrence clusters appeared to be linked to parvovirus B19, influenza, CMV and Epstein-Barr virus, according to a later analysis. Presence/absence analyses assumed roughly uniform sequencing depth across donors, an assumption that may not hold. Most TCR sequences were observed very rarely across donors, whereas some public TCRs were present in many individuals. Specific HLA alleles were associated with over 15,000 TCR beta sequences at a false discovery rate of 0.05 in a later analysis. Immune exposure information for the cohort was limited to CMV serostatus. A further reported finding was that TCR beta sequences accurately predicted the HLA-A and HLA-B alleles for most subjects in the first cohort. In an earlier analysis of around 500 of the donors, most TCR beta V segments appeared in productive rearrangements about 90% or about 30% of the time, broadly matching IMGT annotations. The study gave a list of about 150 TCR beta chains associated with cytomegalovirus. According to a later analysis, most CMV-associated TCR beta chains appeared to be HLA-restricted, and the HLA associations seemed to be driven largely by CMV exposure. The authors suggested that the approach could potentially be extended to other disease states and immunological phenotypes. When HLA alleles, especially DR and DQ, strongly co-occurred, TCR associations were difficult to assign to individual alleles. Because some donors lacked HLA typing at each locus, the association tests relied only on the typed subset. Only TCR beta chains were sequenced in this cohort, and the absence of alpha or paired-chain data limited detectable features. Approximately 18 rarely observed V segments, including chromosome 9 orphons, were excluded from the earlier analysis of some 590 of the donors because counts were too low. The classifier was reported to diagnose cytomegalovirus status with high specificity and sensitivity in both the original and validation cohorts. Linkage disequilibrium might explain the correlated functional status among segregating V segments, but an unknown experimental factor could not be ruled out. In a later analysis, HLA-associated TCR beta chains showed more clonal expansion and lower generation probabilities than non-associated chains that were equally common. In a later genetic analysis, fewer N-insertions in productive TCRs were reported among donors in an Asian-associated ancestry cluster than the roughly 700-donor mean. A later analysis found that TCR association rates varied across HLA loci, with DRB1 alleles showing the most associated TCRs and HLA-C alleles the fewest.

The CDR3 contains 15 residues, cysteine and phenylalanine counted. Only the CDR3 DNA is retained, 45 bases long and in frame from the first base. V loses 1 base, J loses 7 bases, and the germline ends lie 17 bases apart. CDR1 is given as MDHEN and CDR2 as SYDVKM, both from the germline V gene. Libraries came from the immunoSEQ multiplex PCR assay. The multiplex PCR relied on a mix of 60 forward primers for TCR Vbeta segments and 13 reverse primers for TCR Jbeta segments. The CDR3 region of rearranged TCR beta genes was amplified from genomic DNA by a multiplex PCR assay. The amplified TCR beta libraries were sequenced on the Illumina HiSeq System as 87-base-pair reads. Regarding the original processing steps: A later analysis counted some 80 million unique TCR beta chains across the 500 to 850 repertoires, and 10 million to 12 million of these chains were shared by at least two donors. Raw reads were error-corrected and collapsed into unique sequences by a nearest-neighbor algorithm in which closely related sequences were merged to remove PCR and sequencing errors. V, D and J gene segments were assigned by aligning CDR3 sequences to IMGT reference sequences. Each retained sequence needed at least a six-nucleotide match to both a V gene segment and a J gene segment. Rearrangements were classified as productive when the CDR3 lacked stop codons and remained in frame with V and J, and all other rearrangements were classified as non-productive. Following IMGT convention, CDR3 was defined as the stretch from the second conserved V-encoded cysteine up to the conserved J-encoded phenylalanine. The earlier analysis of 550 to 650 of the donors excluded any sequence lacking an unambiguous match to a single V gene segment. An earlier analysis of around 600 of the donors classified V segments as functional when productive rearrangements were above 56.7% and as segregating when the standard deviation between donors was above 5%. A statistical classification framework was built to diagnose cytomegalovirus status from the catalog of TCR beta chain sequences. A later analysis assigned V and J genes by comparing TCR nucleotide sequences with IMGT/GENE-DB human TR gene sequences. The TCRdist pipeline was used in a later analysis to assign CDR3 sequences and most-parsimonious VDJ recombination scenarios. In a later analysis, every TCR beta chain was defined by the combination of its CDR3 amino acid sequence and its V-gene family, and reads without a unique V-gene family were dropped. A later analysis removed 500 to 650 highly shared, low-generation-probability nucleotide sequences to deal with suspected cross-contamination and a sequencing artifact. In a later analysis, a clonal expansion index was calculated for each public chain from normalized within-repertoire ranks of inferred template counts. In a later analysis, generation probabilities were computed with a VDJ recombination model fitted to out-of-frame rearrangements, and the resulting probabilities were checked against IGoR. Hypergeometric tests were used in a later analysis to score TCR-TCR, TCR-HLA and TCR-CMV co-occurrence, with a repertoire-size bias correction applied to the TCR pairs. False discovery rates were estimated in a later analysis by permuting HLA or CMV assignments 20 times. A later analysis grouped co-occurring TCRs with DBSCAN, adding TCRdist sequence similarity when clustering within HLA-allele-positive subsets. For co-occurrence clustering, repertoires with fewer than 30,000 or more than 120,000 public chains were excluded, along with roughly 5 repertoires with anomalous nucleotide sharing. Imported from immuneACCESS, the table was reduced by TCRdb to in-frame sequences with V and J called. These copies leave out some clones; in studies compared against another copy, an unresolved V gene accounts for under half, and the cause of the remainder is not known. That table gives V, J and clone size, and the DNA gave D and trimming. The sample table lists about 160,000 clones, over 75% of them with a count of one. Of the sample, about 1.9% is held by the ten largest clones.

This clone has just a few counts. Its antigen remains unidentified. Base qualities were left out, and no much larger clone turns up one base away. The cohort was made up of roughly 670 healthy bone marrow donors. At the time of sampling, all cohort members were nominally healthy, though unrecorded immune exposures were likely present. The donor was CMV seronegative and belonged to the group of 380 or so seronegative cohort members. Each donor provided a peripheral blood sample, and peripheral blood mononuclear cells were used for TCR beta sequencing. Genomic DNA was extracted from the blood cell samples with the Qiagen DNeasy Blood Extraction Kit.

The chain joins TRBV28 to TRBJ2-7, with TRBD2 tentatively as D gene (5 bases match). The sequence derives from a woman aged 18 to 35 in good health and CMV-seronegative. The sequenced material came from PBMCs. The CDR3 protein sequence reads: CASSLFSTGNGEQYF. In nucleotides, the sequence is TGTGCCAGCAGTTTATTTTCAACGGGGAATGGGGAGCAGTACTTC.